One sample yielded the 25 T cell receptor beta chains listed below, sequenced in a study of CD8+CD57+ T cells in acquired aplastic anemia. The patients chosen for sequencing had shown expansion of CD8+CD57+ cells (detected by flow cytometry). Genomic DNA served as template for TCR beta VDJ and CDR3 profiling. TCRdb used MiXCR to reprocess the reads, holding one entry per CDR3 protein. The sample includes hundreds of thousands of distinct CDR3 sequences, roughly 82% seen only once; the top ten take 40% to 55%. Sequencing was performed on sorted CD4+, CD8+, or CD8+CD57+ T cells (not recorded which) from PBMCs. These receptors were taken from a human donor with aplastic anemia.

The rearrangement links TRBV7-8 to TRBJ2-3; 7 bases match TRBD1. The V segment lost 6 bases and the J segment 9 bases; nucleotides outside the gene matches: 18. Per the germline V gene, CDR1 is SGHVS and CDR2 is FQNEAQ. The CDR3 loop spans 16 amino acids. The CDR3 protein is CASSRGGRGITQTQYF. The CDR3 coding sequence is TGTGCCAGCAGTAGAGGGGGCAGGGGCATCACACAGACGCAGTATTTT. Full variable domain (rest looked up from reference TRBV7-8 and TRBJ2-3): GAGVSQSPRYKVAKRGQDVALRCDPISGHVSLFWYQQALGQGPEFLTYFQNEAQLDKSGLPSDRFFAERPEGSVSTLKIQRTQQEDSAVYLCASSRGGRGITQTQYFGPGTRLTVL.

This rearrangement joins TRBV20-1 to TRBJ1-5; D is unclear. CDR3 length: 14 residues. The germline V gene encodes CDR1 DFQATT and CDR2 SNEGSKA (reference sequence). Trimming removed 5 bases from V and 0 bases from J, with 11 bases in between. The CDR3 sequence: CSAGSYYSNQPQHF. The CDR3 nucleotides are TGCAGTGCTGGGAGTTATTATAGCAATCAGCCCCAGCATTTT.

V and J are TRBV25-1 and TRBJ2-3; D is unresolved. The CDR3 is 11 residues long. CDR1 is MGHDK, CDR2 SYGVNS, per germline. Trimming cost V 5 bases and J 4 bases, with 4 bases left between them. The CDR3 region is CASSWADTQYF. DNA for the CDR3: TGTGCCAGCAGTTGGGCAGATACGCAGTATTTT.

The rearrangement joins TRBV11-2 to TRBJ1-6; D might be TRBD1 (6 bases). Germline CDR1 reads SGHAT; CDR2 reads FQNNGV. CDR3 length equals 16 residues. Trimming stripped 8 bases from V and 3 bases from J, with 17 bases between. The CDR3 coding sequence is TGTGCCAGCGGCGACGGGGGCACAGGCTATAATTCACCCCTCCACTTT. This sequence encodes CASGDGGTGYNSPLHF.

CDR3 loop: CASSRQVKETQYF. CDR3 bases: TGTGCCAGCAGCCGGCAGGTGAAAGAGACCCAGTACTTC. V is TRBV7-8 and J is TRBJ2-5; D is ambiguous. Per germline, CDR1 SGHVS and CDR2 FQNEAQ. V lost 5 bases to trimming and J lost 3 bases, with 10 bases between them. The CDR3 has 13 residues.

The chain carries TRBV7-6 and TRBJ2-1; D possibly uses TRBD1 or TRBD2 (6 bases each). The V gene's germline CDR1 is SGHVS and CDR2 FNYEAQ. There are 15 residues in the CDR3. V was shortened by 5 bases and J by 5 bases, with 16 bases between the two germline ends. Here the CDR3 DNA reads TGTGCCAGCAGCCCGGAGGGGACAATACACAATGAGCAGTTCTTC. It translates to CASSPEGTIHNEQFF.

Concerning this clonotype itself: One end of the junction varies from germline; a read error may be responsible. The rearrangement uses TRBV7-4 and TRBJ2-5; D ambiguous. Per germline, CDR1 SGHVT and CDR2 SQSDAQ. This CDR3 comprises 14 residues. For the CDR3, the DNA is TGTGCCAGCAGCTTAGACAGCGCAGATACGAAGCAGTATTTC. It translates to CASSLDSADTKQYF.

Concerning this clonotype: The final CDR3 position lacks the conserved phenylalanine or tryptophan, pointing to a likely read error. The DNA is omitted, as the CDR3 cannot be located on it reliably, and the CDR3 follows TCRdb's listing. V gene TRBV7-9 combines with J gene TRBJ2-2; TRBD2 is taken as the D call from the table, unchecked against the DNA. The CDR3 spans 12 residues, counting both ends. From germline, CDR1 is SEHNR and CDR2 FQNEAQ (reference sequence). CDR3: CASSLVAGEDYG.

On this clonotype itself: The junction and the germline gene differ at one end; a read error may be behind it. The chain links TRBV9 to TRBJ1-2; D gene unclear. The germline CDR1 and CDR2 sequences are SGDLS and YYNGEE. This CDR3 contains 13 residues. CDR3 amino acids: CASSQGRAGYYTF. CDR3 nucleotide sequence: TGCGCCAGCAGCCAAGGCCGTGCAGGTTACTACACCTTC. The full variable domain, rest sourced from reference TRBV9 and TRBJ1-2, is DSGVTQTPKHLITATGQRVTLRCSPRSGDLSVYWYQQSLDQGLQFLIQYYNGEERAKGNILERFSAQQFPDLHSELNLSSLELGDSALYFCASSQGRAGYYTFGSGTRLTVV.

As concerns this clonotype: This is likely a read error, given that the CDR3 carries no conserved phenylalanine or tryptophan at its end. The limits of the CDR3 on the DNA are not certain, so only TCRdb's listed CDR3 is given. The rearrangement uses TRBV2 and TRBJ2-3. The CDR3 is made up of 13 amino acids, end residues included. The germline gives CDR1 SNHLY, CDR2 FYNNEI. CDR3 residues: CAILRANEQYHWP.

With respect to this clonotype: The CDR3 does not close with the conserved phenylalanine or tryptophan, likely indicating a read error. The DNA is left out, because the CDR3 cannot be placed on it with certainty; the CDR3 is given as TCRdb lists it. The chain has TRBV2 and TRBJ2-1; no DNA check was done on the table's D call, TRBD1. The V gene's germline CDR1 is SNHLY and CDR2 FYNNEI. The CDR3 extends over 16 residues, inclusive of both ends. CDR3 region: CASGDGGTDTQYFDSC.

This clonotype is a singleton in its sample. The V call is TRBV7-9, the J call TRBJ2-7, with 7 bases that match TRBD1. CDR3 length equals 16 residues. Germline CDR1 and CDR2: SEHNR and FQNEAQ (reference sequence). V was clipped by 5 bases and J by 7 bases; unmatched bases: 17. CDR3 nucleotide sequence: TGTGCCAGCAGCCCACCACAGGGGCGGAACATCGCGGAGCAGTACGTC. It codes for CASSPPQGRNIAEQYV.

This chain joins TRBV5-6 and TRBJ2-3; D tentatively fits TRBD1 or TRBD2 (5 bases each). This CDR3 region has 13 residues. Germline values: CDR1 SGHDT, CDR2 YYEEEE. Trimming left V 4 bases short and J 2 bases short, with 8 bases between. The CDR3: CASSVGDTDTQYF. CDR3 bases: TGTGCCAGCAGCGTGGGGGACACAGATACGCAGTATTTT. The complete variable domain, with remaining parts taken from reference TRBV5-6 and TRBJ2-3, reads DAGVTQSPTHLIKTRGQQVTLRCSPKSGHDTVSWYQQALGQGPQFIFQYYEEEERQRGNFPDRFSGHQFPNYSSELNVNALLLGDSALYLCASSVGDTDTQYFGPGTRLTVL.

A note on this clonotype: An end of the junction differs from the germline gene, which may be a read error. This sequence joins TRBV2 and TRBJ2-3; 7 nucleotides align to TRBD1. The CDR3 runs 15 residues. Germline assignment: CDR1 SNHLY and CDR2 FYNNEI. The CDR3 reads CASRGEGTATDTLYF. DNA for the CDR3: TGTGCCAGCAGGGGAGAAGGGACAGCTACAGATACGCTGTATTTT.

J is TRBJ1-2 and V is TRBV7-9; D uncertain. The length of the CDR3 is 15 residues. Trimming pared 4 bases from V and 14 bases from J, leaving 26 bases between. Germline CDR1 is SEHNR and CDR2 is FQNEAQ (reference sequence). Here the CDR3 reads CASSSGLAGGYEQTF. CDR3 bases: TGTGCCAGCAGCTCCGGCCTAGCGGGAGGATATGAGCAGACCTTC.

This clonotype came up once. It is likely a read error, because the conserved phenylalanine at the end of the CDR3 is missing. It is unclear where the CDR3 begins or ends on the DNA, so no DNA is shown, and the CDR3 is as TCRdb lists it. The chain combines TRBV7-9 with TRBJ1-2; TRBD1, as called in the table, went unchecked against the DNA. Inclusive of both ends, the CDR3 amounts to 13 amino acids. The germline gives CDR1 SEHNR, CDR2 FQNEAQ (reference sequence). The CDR3 sequence: CASSQGVTGDEKY.

This clonotype was detected a few times. The J gene is TRBJ2-7, the V gene TRBV10-3; 7 nucleotides agree with TRBD1. Germline assignment: CDR1 ENHRY and CDR2 SYGVKD. Trimming at V came to 6 bases and at J to 0 bases, leaving 8 bases not matched to a gene. The CDR3 contains 15 residues. In nucleotides, the CDR3 is TGTGCCATCAGCGACCCGGGACAGAGCTCCTACGAGCAGTACTTC. Residues: CAISDPGQSSYEQYF.

Notes on this clonotype: A read error is likely, as this CDR3 ends without the conserved phenylalanine or tryptophan. The DNA is omitted, as the CDR3 cannot be located on it reliably, and the CDR3 follows TCRdb's listing. The rearrangement uses TRBV7-8 and TRBJ1-2. Germline loops: CDR1 SGHVS, CDR2 FQNEAQ. The CDR3 spans 13 residues, counting both ends. The CDR3 region is CASSLAGGPDYPY.

This clonotype was seen more than once but under ten times. Relative to the germline gene, one junction end is altered; a read error may explain this. The V gene is TRBV9, the J gene TRBJ2-3, with D perhaps TRBD1 (6 bases). CDR3 length: 12 amino acids. The germline CDR1 and CDR2 sequences are SGDLS and YYNGEE. CDR3 sequence reads: CASSVGTDAQYF. The DNA of the CDR3 is TGTGCCAGCAGCGTAGGGACAGATGCGCAGTATTTC.

The rearrangement links TRBV10-3 to TRBJ2-3, with TRBD2 matching over 7 bases. Germline CDR1 and CDR2: ENHRY and SYGVKD. The CDR3 length is 13 residues. After removal of 8 bases from V and 1 base from J, the junction contained 3 bases not matched to a gene. CDR3 loop: CAIAGVGTDTQYF. The DNA for the CDR3 is TGTGCCATCGCGGGGGTCGGCACAGATACGCAGTATTTT.

Regarding this clonotype: At one of its ends the junction is not consistent with the germline gene, which may arise from a read error. V is TRBV11-1 and J is TRBJ2-5; possible D gene TRBD1, 6 bases. The CDR3 has 15 amino acids. Germline loops: CDR1 SGHAT, CDR2 FQDESV (reference sequence). CDR3 sequence (DNA): TGCGCCAGCAGCCGACGGAACACCAGGGGAGAGACCCAGTACTTC. Translation: CASSRRNTRGETQYF.

The genes are TRBV5-1 and TRBJ2-5; 10 positions match TRBD2. The CDR3 has 15 residues. The germline V gene encodes CDR1 SGHRS and CDR2 YFSETQ. The V gene end was trimmed by 5 bases and the J gene end by 2 bases; junction bases not matched to a gene: 6. The CDR3: CASRKLAGGQETQYF. As DNA, the CDR3 is TGCGCCAGCAGAAAATTAGCGGGGGGACAAGAGACCCAGTACTTC.

As regards this clonotype: Since the CDR3 does not end with the conserved phenylalanine or tryptophan, this likely comes from a read error. It is unclear where the CDR3 begins or ends on the DNA, so no DNA is shown, and the CDR3 is as TCRdb lists it. The chain has TRBV24-1 and TRBJ2-1; TRBD1, the D gene given by the table, was not confirmed from the DNA. The CDR3 is 16 residues long, ends included. The germline V gene has CDR1 KGHDR and CDR2 SFDVKD. CDR3 region: CATSDTTTGTENEPMV.

There are many counts of this clonotype. J is TRBJ2-4 and V is TRBV9; possible D gene TRBD2, 6 bases. Germline assignment: CDR1 SGDLS and CDR2 YYNGEE. This CDR3 spans 16 amino acids. Trimming cost V 0 bases and J 7 bases, with 17 bases left between them. CDR3 bases: TGTGCCAGCAGCGTAGAGGACTATCCCCTGGTGAACATTCAGTACTTC. It translates to CASSVEDYPLVNIQYF.

As regards this clonotype: The germline gene is not matched at one end of the junction; a read error may be the cause. The CDR3 nucleotides read TGTGCCAGCAGCTACCGGGACAAGCAATACGAGCAGTTT. Protein: CASSYRDKQYEQF. The chain uses TRBV9 and TRBJ2-3, with D maybe TRBD1 (6 bases). Germline CDR1 is SGDLS and CDR2 is YYNGEE. This CDR3 region has 13 residues.